This record concerns one T cell receptor (beta chain) sequence. The method was immunoSEQ multiplex PCR; TCRdb's version includes in-frame clones alone and lacks a portion of them. The table has about 49,000 clones, 90% seen once; the top ten hold about 5.1%. This entry is derived from a study of T cell changes during pregnancy in multiple sclerosis. This CDR3 has 16 residues. CDR1 is MDHEN and CDR2 is SYDVKM in the germline V gene. V was pared by 6 bases and J by 8 bases, with 12 bases of the junction left unmatched. The sequence derives from a female donor in good health, enrolled as a control in a pregnancy study. Sequencing was performed on peripheral blood, taken after pregnancy. The V gene is TRBV28, the J gene TRBJ2-1; 11 positions match TRBD1. The CDR3 loop reads CASSRMRTGGRDEQFF. The CDR3 DNA reads TGTGCCAGCAGCCGAATGAGGACAGGGGGCAGGGATGAGCAGTTCTTC.